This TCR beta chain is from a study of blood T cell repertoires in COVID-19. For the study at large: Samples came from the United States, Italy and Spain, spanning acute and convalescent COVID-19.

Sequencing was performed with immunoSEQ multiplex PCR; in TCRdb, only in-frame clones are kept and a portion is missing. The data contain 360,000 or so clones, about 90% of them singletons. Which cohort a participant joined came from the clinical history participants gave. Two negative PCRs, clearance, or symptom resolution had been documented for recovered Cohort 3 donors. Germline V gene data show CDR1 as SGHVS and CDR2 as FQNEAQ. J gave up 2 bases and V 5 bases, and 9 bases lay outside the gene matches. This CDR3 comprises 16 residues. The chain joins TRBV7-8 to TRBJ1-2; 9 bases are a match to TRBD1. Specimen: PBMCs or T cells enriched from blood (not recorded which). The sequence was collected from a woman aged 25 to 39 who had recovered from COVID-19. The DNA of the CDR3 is TGTGCCAGCAGCGGAGAACTACAGGGGGCAAACTATGGCTACACCTTC. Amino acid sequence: CASSGELQGANYGYTF.